Presented here are 25 T cell receptor beta chains from one specimen sequenced in a study of T-cell memory formation after mild COVID-19 (dated by TCRdb to the early 2020s). Receptor libraries were prepared by 5' RACE. TCRdb names Illumina NovaSeq 6000 as the instrument used. In-frame beta chains were kept once TCRdb had trimmed the public reads at Q25 with fastp and called clones with MiXCR. CDR3 protein duplicates are merged, each entry listing the most common genes and DNA. The sample records tens of thousands of distinct CDR3 sequences, around 15% of which are singletons. The ten largest clones capture around two fifths of the sample. Sequencing was performed on PBMCs or a T cell subset sorted from them (not recorded which). The source is a man younger than 30 who had mild COVID-19 (a few samples of this study predate the infection). The sample titles of this study are shuffled in the database, so cell type and time point are left out; the donor was told from shared clones.

This clonotype appeared a few times. CDR3 sequence: CSVDDRSGANVLTF. The CDR3 DNA follows: TGCAGCGTTGATGACAGGTCCGGGGCCAACGTCCTGACTTTC. J is TRBJ2-6 and V is TRBV29-1; weak D call: TRBD1 (6 bases). Germline CDR1 reads SQVTM; CDR2 reads ANQGSEA. Trimming removed 3 bases from V and 4 bases from J, with 10 bases in between. The CDR3 length is 14 residues.

This clonotype was seen a handful of times. The chain has TRBV4-1 and TRBJ1-1; no clear D gene. The V end lost 7 bases, the J end lost 3 bases, and 18 bases lay between the germline ends. The CDR3 loop spans 15 amino acids. Looked up from germline, CDR1 is MGHRA and CDR2 is YSYEKL. CDR3 nucleotides: TGCGCCAGCATCTGGACGGTAGGGTCTTACACTGAAGCTTTCTTT. It codes for CASIWTVGSYTEAFF.

This clonotype has only a few counts. This sequence joins TRBV27 and TRBJ2-4; 8 bases align to TRBD2. Germline values: CDR1 MNHEY, CDR2 SMNVEV (reference sequence). CDR3 length equals 15 residues. V trimming: 6 bases; J trimming: 7 bases; junction bases outside the gene matches: 11. The CDR3 spells CASSSGTRGINIQYF. The CDR3 DNA is TGTGCCAGCAGCTCGGGGACTAGGGGTATCAACATTCAGTACTTC.

This chain uses TRBV27 with TRBJ2-5, with D possibly being TRBD1 (6 bases). Per germline, CDR1 MNHEY and CDR2 SMNVEV (reference sequence). The CDR3 extends over 14 amino acids. V gave up 5 bases and J gave up 5 bases, with 15 bases separating them. For the CDR3, the DNA is TGTGCCAGCAGTCCTCAGGGGCAGGGGGAGACCCAGTACTTC. It is translated as CASSPQGQGETQYF.

The chain is built from TRBV7-6 and TRBJ1-5; D call uncertain. Germline V gives CDR1 SGHVS, CDR2 FNYEAQ. CDR3 length equals 14 residues. Trimming pared 1 base from V and 4 bases from J, leaving 8 bases between. This chain's CDR3 is CASSLVGVNQPQHF. DNA for the CDR3: TGTGCCAGCAGCTTAGTCGGGGTTAATCAGCCCCAGCATTTT.

The gene calls are TRBV6-4 and TRBJ2-3; 10 nucleotides align to TRBD2. The germline gives CDR1 MRHNA, CDR2 SNTAGT. With V trimmed by 7 bases and J by 4 bases, 8 bases remained unmatched. This CDR3 contains 15 residues. The CDR3 spells CASKSGGAVADTQYF. CDR3 nucleotides: TGTGCCAGCAAAAGCGGGGGGGCCGTGGCAGATACGCAGTATTTT.

The chain uses TRBV6-2 or TRBV6-3 and TRBJ2-5, with D uncertain. This CDR3 is built from 12 residues. V was pared by 6 bases and J by 7 bases, with 12 bases between. Germline lookup yields CDR1 MNHEY and CDR2 SVGEGT. The CDR3 loop is CASSPQLGTQYF. DNA of the CDR3: TGTGCCAGCAGCCCCCAACTCGGGACCCAGTACTTC.

The J gene is TRBJ2-2, the V gene TRBV7-8; TRBD1 or TRBD2 may be the D gene (5 bases each). The V and J ends lost 7 bases and 7 bases respectively, with 13 bases between them. The CDR3 is 13 amino acids. Germline lookup yields CDR1 SGHVS and CDR2 FQNEAQ. The CDR3 loop is CASTLWDRGELFF. The DNA of the CDR3 is TGTGCCAGCACCTTGTGGGACCGCGGGGAGCTGTTTTTT.

This rearrangement joins TRBV7-9 to TRBJ1-5; D unclear. Trimming took 0 bases from V and 3 from J, leaving 6 bases between them. The germline V gene has CDR1 SEHNR and CDR2 FQNEAQ (reference sequence). The CDR3 is 14 amino acids. The CDR3 sequence is CASSLAGINQPQHF. In DNA form, the CDR3 reads TGTGCCAGCAGCTTAGCGGGGATCAATCAGCCCCAGCATTTT.

This clonotype was detected only a few times. The rearrangement links TRBV29-1 to TRBJ2-3; 14 bases align to TRBD2. CDR1 is SQVTM, CDR2 ANQGSEA, per germline. The CDR3 spans 16 residues. Losses at the gene ends were 3 bases for V and 3 bases for J; bases not matched to a gene: 5. The CDR3 DNA sequence: TGCAGCGTTGACGGACTAGCGGGGGGCTATACAGATACGCAGTATTTT. Amino acid sequence: CSVDGLAGGYTDTQYF.

This sequence joins TRBV6-5 and TRBJ2-2; the match to TRBD1 covers 7 bases. V shed 6 bases and J 5 bases; nucleotides not matched to a gene: 9. Germline V lookup: CDR1 MNHEY, CDR2 SVGAGI. The CDR3 runs 15 residues. The chain's CDR3 is CASRPDRVGTGELFF. In DNA, the CDR3 is TGTGCCAGCAGACCTGACAGGGTCGGGACCGGGGAGCTGTTTTTT.

The CDR3 DNA follows: TGTGCCAGCAGCCACAGGGCCAGTCAGCCCCAGCATTTT. Translated: CASSHRASQPQHF. This chain joins TRBV6-5 and TRBJ1-5; tentatively, D is TRBD1 (6 bases). This CDR3 has 13 residues. Germline V gene sequence: CDR1 MNHEY, CDR2 SVGAGI. V was clipped by 6 bases and J by 6 bases, with 12 bases between them.

Here the CDR3 reads CASSYRDRGIHSNQPQHF. The CDR3 DNA reads TGTGCCAGCAGTTACAGAGACAGGGGGATTCATAGCAATCAGCCCCAGCATTTT. The chain links TRBV6-6 to TRBJ1-5; 9 bases are shared with TRBD1. This CDR3 comprises 18 residues. After removal of 2 bases from V and 0 bases from J, the junction contained 8 bases not matched to a gene. Germline-derived CDR1 and CDR2 are MNHNY and SVGAGI (reference sequence).

This chain links TRBV6-5 with TRBJ1-2; 7 bases line up with TRBD1. The CDR3 contains 14 residues. CDR1 is MNHEY, CDR2 SVGAGI, per germline. J lost 8 bases, V lost 2 bases, and 8 bases had no gene match. The CDR3 coding sequence is TGTGCCAGCAGTTACGACAGGGAATTTTCCGGCTACACCTTC. Translated: CASSYDREFSGYTF.

V and J are TRBV21-1 and TRBJ2-7; TRBD1, the table's D call, was not compared with the DNA. TRBV21-1 is given as a pseudogene. This CDR3 contains 17 residues. The CDR3 loop is CASSKKYGARISYEQYF. DNA of the CDR3: TGTGCCAGCAGCAAAAAGTATGGGGCACGGATCTCCTACGAGCAGTACTTC.

This clonotype was observed a few times. The chain carries TRBV19 and TRBJ1-5, with 8 bases aligning to TRBD1. The V segment lost 2 bases and the J segment 6 bases; nucleotides outside the gene matches: 6. Germline V CDR1 and CDR2: LNHDA, SQIVND (reference sequence). This CDR3 is built from 15 residues. This CDR3 reads CASSILDRGGQPQHF. In nucleotides, the CDR3 is TGTGCCAGTAGTATACTCGACAGGGGTGGTCAGCCCCAGCATTTT.

This clonotype was found a few times. This sequence joins TRBV9 and TRBJ2-6; unclear D gene. V lost 2 bases and J 0 bases, leaving 6 bases between the germline ends. Germline lookup yields CDR1 SGDLS and CDR2 YYNGEE. The CDR3 spans 15 residues. In nucleotides, the CDR3 is TGTGCCAGCAGCGTGTGGGGCTCTGGGGCCAACGTCCTGACTTTC. It yields the protein CASSVWGSGANVLTF.

This clonotype was observed a few times. J is TRBJ1-4 and V is TRBV19; D remains unclear. The germline V gene has CDR1 LNHDA and CDR2 SQIVND (reference sequence). The CDR3 is 12 amino acids. Trimming pared 5 bases from V and 8 bases from J, leaving 9 bases between. CDR3 amino acids: CASSVPWEKLFF. CDR3 nucleotides: TGTGCCAGTAGTGTACCATGGGAAAAACTGTTTTTT.

V and J are TRBV7-9 and TRBJ2-1; no firm D call. V was pared by 8 bases and J by 0 bases, with 8 bases between. In germline, CDR1 is SEHNR, CDR2 FQNEAQ (reference sequence). The CDR3 has 13 residues. CDR3 protein: CASLTSSYNEQFF. The CDR3 region has the DNA TGTGCCAGCTTGACAAGCTCCTACAATGAGCAGTTCTTC.

This clonotype was observed a handful of times. The genes are TRBV4-3 and TRBJ1-6, with D perhaps matching TRBD1 (6 bases). V lost 0 bases, J lost 9 bases, and 12 bases lay in between. The CDR3 has 15 amino acids. Germline loops: CDR1 LGHNA, CDR2 YSLEER. CDR3 protein: CASSQEDVRGSPLHF. DNA of the CDR3: TGCGCCAGCAGCCAAGAAGATGTCAGGGGTTCACCCCTCCACTTT.

This clonotype was seen ten or more times. This sequence joins TRBV6-5 and TRBJ2-3; D ambiguous. The V gene lost 6 bases and the J gene lost 0 bases, with 4 bases spanning the gap. This CDR3 is built from 12 residues. The V gene's germline CDR1 is MNHEY and CDR2 SVGAGI. The DNA of the CDR3 is TGTGCCAGCAGCTCTAGCACAGATACGCAGTATTTT. Its protein product is CASSSSTDTQYF.

In this sample, this clonotype turned up a few times. This sequence joins TRBV4-3 and TRBJ1-1, with no clear D. V lost 1 base and J 0 bases, leaving 6 bases between the germline ends. The CDR3 extends over 14 amino acids. From germline, CDR1 is LGHNA and CDR2 YSLEER. The CDR3 coding sequence is TGCGCCAGCAGCCAAGGACTGTTGAACACTGAAGCTTTCTTT. Its protein product is CASSQGLLNTEAFF.

The table lists this clonotype with a few counts. The chain is built from TRBV11-2 and TRBJ1-6; 8 bases align to TRBD1. The CDR3 covers 14 residues. The V segment lost 5 bases and the J segment 8 bases; nucleotides outside the gene matches: 5. CDR1 is SGHAT and CDR2 is FQNNGV in the germline V gene. As DNA, the CDR3 is TGTGCCAGCAGCCGCGGACAGGGTGATTCACCCCTCCACTTT. Its protein product is CASSRGQGDSPLHF.

This clonotype has more than one count but fewer than ten. V and J are TRBV20-1 and TRBJ1-2; a possible D gene is TRBD1 (6 bases). Germline CDR1 and CDR2: DFQATT and SNEGSKA (reference sequence). The CDR3 runs to 16 residues. V was pared by 6 bases and J by 3 bases, with 23 bases between. The CDR3 DNA follows: TGCAGTGCAGGAGAAGGGGGGTATTCATTGGACTATGGCTACACCTTC. Translation: CSAGEGGYSLDYGYTF.

This clonotype has a handful of counts. V is TRBV7-3 and J is TRBJ2-3; D remains ambiguous. Looked up from germline, CDR1 is SGHTA and CDR2 is FQGTGA. V gave up 2 bases and J gave up 0 bases, with 6 bases separating them. The CDR3 loop spans 14 amino acids. The CDR3 spells CASSLVASTDTQYF. Here the CDR3 DNA reads TGTGCCAGCAGCTTAGTTGCTAGCACAGATACGCAGTATTTT.